The 28 T cell receptor beta chains reported below all come from one sample, sequenced in a study of OX40 agonist ivuxolimab in advanced cancers. The table came from immunoSEQ multiplex PCR; TCRdb's copy has only in-frame clones and leaves some out. The data show around 71,000 clones, with more than 85% seen just once and 1.1% held by the top ten. Sequenced here: CD4+ or CD8+ T cells sorted from blood, sampled in a trial of the OX40 agonist ivuxolimab. The receptors come from an adult with an advanced solid tumor such as melanoma, head and neck, liver or kidney cancer.

V and J are TRBV7-9 and TRBJ2-7; D is unclear. Germline V gene data show CDR1 as SEHNR and CDR2 as FQNEAQ (reference sequence). V lost 5 bases and J lost 3, with 14 bases in between. This CDR3 spans 14 amino acids. CDR3 DNA sequence: TGTGCCAGCAGCGTTCAAGGACGGAACTACGAGCAGTACTTC. Amino acid sequence: CASSVQGRNYEQYF.

Turning to this clone: Other DNA sequences of this sample code for an identical CDR3. As DNA, the CDR3 is TGTGCCAGTAGTATCCGAGAGACCCAGTACTTC. It is translated as CASSIRETQYF. The V call is TRBV19, the J call TRBJ2-5; D is unresolved. Germline CDR1 and CDR2: LNHDA and SQIVND (reference sequence). CDR3 length equals 11 residues. V was shortened by 3 bases and J by 4 bases, with 3 bases between the two germline ends.

Remarks on this clone: Other nucleotide sequences in the sample specify the same CDR3. The V call is TRBV27, the J call TRBJ2-2; 9 bases are shared with TRBD1. The V gene end was trimmed by 4 bases and the J gene end by 6 bases; junction bases not matched to a gene: 3. The length of the CDR3 is 14 residues. Germline values: CDR1 MNHEY, CDR2 SMNVEV (reference sequence). In nucleotides, the CDR3 is TGTGCCAGCAGTTCCCGGACAGGGGCCGGGGAGCTGTTTTTT. Translated: CASSSRTGAGELFF.

This chain uses TRBV7-3 with TRBJ1-1; 8 nucleotides line up with TRBD1. The V segment lost 5 bases and the J segment 1 base; nucleotides outside the gene matches: 3. This CDR3 contains 14 residues. Germline loops: CDR1 SGHTA, CDR2 FQGTGA. The CDR3 sequence is CASSLGTGNTEAFF. The CDR3 region has the DNA TGTGCCAGCAGCCTCGGGACAGGGAACACTGAAGCTTTCTTT.

This clone was recorded once. The chain recombines TRBV7-3 with TRBJ2-3; D gene uncertain. This CDR3 is built from 15 residues. V dropped 2 bases and J dropped 2 bases, with 11 bases sitting between them. Germline V gives CDR1 SGHTA, CDR2 FQGTGA. The CDR3 coding sequence is TGTGCCAGCAGCTTAGTTGGCGGATTCACAGATACGCAGTATTTT. As protein: CASSLVGGFTDTQYF.

The chain is built from TRBV5-8 and TRBJ2-1, with D perhaps given as TRBD1 or TRBD2 (5 bases each). The V and J ends lost 2 bases and 3 bases respectively, with 12 bases between them. This CDR3 is 15 amino acids long. CDR1 and CDR2 from the germline V gene are SGHTS and YDEGEE. In DNA, the CDR3 is TGTGCCAGCAGCTTCTTGGGGGAGAGCTACAATGAGCAGTTCTTC. This codes for CASSFLGESYNEQFF.

This rearrangement joins TRBV5-1 to TRBJ2-1; no firm D call. CDR1 SGHRS and CDR2 YFSETQ come from the germline V gene. With 0 bases removed from V and 7 bases from J, the gap between germline ends came to 8 bases. This CDR3 comprises 13 residues. The CDR3 is CASSLGVGNEQFF. CDR3 DNA sequence: TGCGCCAGCAGCTTGGGGGTCGGGAATGAGCAGTTCTTC. The full variable domain, with the rest looked up from reference TRBV5-1 and TRBJ2-1, is KAGVTQTPRYLIKTRGQQVTLSCSPISGHRSVSWYQQTPGQGLQFLFEYFSETQRNKGNFPGRFSGRQFSNSRSEMNVSTLELGDSALYLCASSLGVGNEQFFGPGTRLTVL.

The V and J genes are TRBV7-7 and TRBJ1-2; unclear D gene. The V and J ends lost 1 base and 2 bases respectively, with 5 bases between them. Germline CDR1 reads SSHAT; CDR2 reads FNYEAQ (reference sequence). CDR3 size: 13 residues. CDR3 nucleotides: TGTGCCAGCAGCTTAGGGGAGAACTATGGCTACACCTTC. Translation gives CASSLGENYGYTF.

In its sample, this clone was seen a few times. This chain connects TRBV7-2 to TRBJ1-5; perhaps TRBD1 as D (6 bases). This CDR3 has 13 amino acids. Trimming removed 5 bases at V and 14 bases at J, with 19 bases between. CDR1 SGHTA and CDR2 FQGNSA come from the germline V gene. This CDR3 reads CASSLEGGGSEHF. The CDR3 nucleotides read TGTGCCAGCAGCCTGGAAGGGGGGGGCAGCGAGCATTTT.

The chain carries TRBV28 and TRBJ2-1; 10 nucleotides match TRBD2. CDR3 size: 15 residues. V was pared by 5 bases and J by 2 bases, with 3 bases of the junction left unmatched. Germline values: CDR1 MDHEN, CDR2 SYDVKM. In nucleotides, the CDR3 is TGTGCCAGCAGTCTCGGGACTAGCGCCTACAATGAGCAGTTCTTC. The encoded protein is CASSLGTSAYNEQFF.

The rearrangement uses TRBV27 and TRBJ1-4, with 7 bases that match TRBD1. CDR3 size: 14 residues. Germline trimming cut 7 bases from V and 2 bases from J; bases unmatched to any gene: 4. Germline V CDR1 and CDR2: MNHEY, SMNVEV (reference sequence). CDR3 sequence (DNA): TGTGCCAGCACCATGACAGGGACTAATGAAAAACTGTTTTTT. Amino acids: CASTMTGTNEKLFF.

To note about this clone: The same CDR3 can be traced to other DNA sequences in this sample. The genes are TRBV11-3 and TRBJ2-2; D is possibly TRBD2 (7 bases). CDR3 length: 17 residues. The germline gives CDR1 SGHNT, CDR2 YENEEA. V dropped 1 base and J dropped 9 bases, with 21 bases sitting between them. The CDR3 region has the DNA TGTGCCAGCAGCTTAGGGGGGTCGGGGGGCGCTTCCCGGGAGCTGTTTTTT. This sequence encodes CASSLGGSGGASRELFF.

This clone was observed a single time. V gene TRBV7-2 combines with J gene TRBJ2-7, with D possibly matching TRBD1 (5 bases). The germline V and J ends were trimmed by 2 bases and 3 bases, with 8 bases remaining between them. Germline V CDR1 and CDR2: SGHTA, FQGNSA. There are 13 residues in the CDR3. The DNA for the CDR3 is TGTGCCAGCAGCTTAAACACAGGCTACGAGCAGTACTTC. Encoded protein: CASSLNTGYEQYF.

The J gene is TRBJ2-5, the V gene TRBV2, with D unclear. The CDR3 runs 13 residues. Trimming stripped 4 bases from V and 5 bases from J, with 11 bases between. Looked up from germline, CDR1 is SNHLY and CDR2 is FYNNEI. CDR3 DNA: TGTGCCAGCAGTGTGGGGAACGTGGAGACCCAGTACTTC. Protein product: CASSVGNVETQYF.

This chain links TRBV6-6 with TRBJ1-5; D gene ambiguous. This CDR3 has 13 residues. From germline, CDR1 is MNHNY and CDR2 SVGAGI (reference sequence). Trimming cost V 4 bases and J 5 bases, with 9 bases left between them. The CDR3 DNA sequence: TGTGCCAGCAGTTTAACAGCGGATCAGCCCCAGCATTTT. Residues: CASSLTADQPQHF.

The chain has TRBV2 and TRBJ2-5; 8 nucleotides align to TRBD1. Near its end, the DNA agrees better with TRBJ2-7, so the J call may be wrong. CDR3 length: 15 residues. CDR1 is SNHLY and CDR2 is FYNNEI in the germline V gene. This CDR3 reads CASSAQGQGLGEQYF. The CDR3 nucleotides read TGTGCCAGCAGTGCCCAAGGACAGGGTCTGGGCGAGCAGTACTTC.

J is TRBJ1-2 and V is TRBV28, with D maybe TRBD1 (5 bases). The germline V gene encodes CDR1 MDHEN and CDR2 SYDVKM. V shed 2 bases and J shed 5 bases, with 21 bases lying between them. The CDR3 spans 17 residues. CDR3 sequence reads: CASSLLEDRQFSYGYTF. The CDR3 DNA sequence: TGTGCCAGCAGTTTACTAGAGGACCGACAGTTCTCTTATGGCTACACCTTC.

The chain is built from TRBV27 and TRBJ1-1, with a tentative D call TRBD1 (5 bases). Trimming left V 6 bases short and J 0 bases short, with 14 bases between. The CDR3 spans 15 residues. The germline CDR1 and CDR2 sequences are MNHEY and SMNVEV (reference sequence). The CDR3 nucleotides read TGTGCCAGCAGCCCAGGGATCAGGGTGAACACTGAAGCTTTCTTT. Its translation is CASSPGIRVNTEAFF.

The chain uses TRBV21-1 and TRBJ2-1; the table names TRBD2, a call not compared with the DNA. TRBV21-1 is termed a pseudogene. CDR3 size: 15 residues. CDR3: CASSRGRASRNEQFF. The CDR3 nucleotides read TGTGCCAGCAGCCGCGGGAGGGCCAGTCGCAATGAGCAGTTCTTC.

The rearrangement links TRBV25-1 to TRBJ2-7; 11 bases fit TRBD1. The CDR3 totals 14 residues. The J segment lost 5 bases and the V segment lost 4 bases, leaving 4 bases of the junction unmatched. Germline V gene data show CDR1 as MGHDK and CDR2 as SYGVNS. The CDR3 sequence is CASSGTGGADEQYF. CDR3 bases: TGTGCCAGCAGTGGGACAGGGGGCGCGGACGAGCAGTACTTC.

This chain uses TRBV5-8 with TRBJ2-5; 11 nucleotides agree with TRBD1. The CDR3 contains 18 residues. Germline CDR1 and CDR2: SGHTS and YDEGEE. V shed 0 bases, J shed 4 bases, and the junction held 11 bases outside the gene matches. The CDR3 DNA follows: TGTGCCAGCAGCTTGGCCGGGACAGGGGGGTTCCTAGGAGAGACCCAGTACTTC. It yields the protein CASSLAGTGGFLGETQYF.

This rearrangement joins TRBV5-1 to TRBJ2-1; the D is unclear. This CDR3 region has 15 residues. The ends were cut back, 1 base at V and 0 bases at J, with 8 bases in the middle. Germline CDR1 SGHRS, CDR2 YFSETQ. CDR3 sequence (DNA): TGCGCCAGCAGCTTGCCCCAGAGCTCCTACAATGAGCAGTTCTTC. This translates into CASSLPQSSYNEQFF.

Only a few counts were recorded for this clone. The chain couples TRBV12-2 to TRBJ2-7. TRBV12-2 has pseudogene status. The CDR3 is made up of 18 amino acids. CDR3 in DNA: TGTGCAAGTCGCCCCAATGACCCCTTGTTCACGGCCCCCTACGAGCAGTACTTC. It is translated as CASRPNDPLFTAPYEQYF.

This chain uses TRBV6-5 with TRBJ2-6; D is unresolved. This CDR3 contains 13 residues. V shed 7 bases and J shed 1 base, with 5 bases lying between them. Germline lookup yields CDR1 MNHEY and CDR2 SVGAGI. This CDR3 reads CASMKSGANVLTF. The DNA of the CDR3 is TGTGCCAGCATGAAATCTGGGGCCAACGTCCTGACTTTC.

The chain recombines TRBV7-3 with TRBJ2-1, with TRBD2 matching 9 bases. There are 15 residues in the CDR3. The ends lost 1 base at V and 10 bases at J; junction bases unmatched: 8. Germline values: CDR1 SGHTA, CDR2 FQGTGA. The CDR3 loop reads CASSLIGGLASEQFF. For the CDR3, the DNA is TGTGCCAGCAGCTTAATAGGGGGACTAGCCAGCGAGCAGTTCTTC.

The J gene is TRBJ1-5, the V gene TRBV6-5; D not certain. CDR3 length equals 14 residues. Trimming took 6 bases from V and 2 from J, leaving 11 bases between them. Germline CDR1 and CDR2: MNHEY and SVGAGI. The CDR3 bases are TGTGCCAGCAGCCCGTTAACTCGCAATCAGCCCCAGCATTTT. Residues: CASSPLTRNQPQHF.

The V gene is TRBV27, the J gene TRBJ2-5, with D unresolved. V lost 6 bases to trimming and J lost 4 bases, with 12 bases between them. The germline gives CDR1 MNHEY, CDR2 SMNVEV (reference sequence). The length of the CDR3 is 13 residues. The CDR3 DNA follows: TGTGCCAGCAGACCAATATCGCGAGAGACCCAGTACTTC. It encodes CASRPISRETQYF.

This sequence joins TRBV19 and TRBJ1-2, with D tentatively TRBD1 (5 bases). CDR1 is LNHDA and CDR2 is SQIVND in the germline V gene (reference sequence). CDR3 size: 15 residues. V lost 9 bases and J 1 base, leaving 18 bases between the germline ends. The CDR3 reads CASQYGDSINYGYTF. The DNA for the CDR3 is TGTGCCAGCCAATATGGGGACTCAATTAACTATGGCTACACCTTC.